This is a list of T cell receptor beta chains from one sample in a study of blood T cell repertoires in COVID-19. Clones were read by immunoSEQ multiplex PCR, and TCRdb kept only the in-frame ones, dropping some. The sample has 160,000 or so clones, about 88% seen once. Sequencing was done on a sample of peripheral blood. The receptor set was obtained from a man aged 40-49 years with acute or convalescent COVID-19. Each CDR3 is given with its conserved first and last residue. The order of the fields is J gene, clone size, V gene, D gene, CDR3 DNA, CDR3 protein. D genes are given only for firm matches. Only some rows state a clone size, as once, few, many or a class for expanded clones.

>TRBJ1-5|-|TRBV10-2|-
TGCGCCAGCAGTGAGTCGACACTTAATCAGCCCCAGCATTTT
CASSESTLNQPQHF
>TRBJ2-7|few|TRBV29-1|-
TGCAGCGTTCGACAATTCGACGAGCAGTACTTC
CSVRQFDEQYF
>TRBJ2-2|-|TRBV6-2/TRBV6-3|TRBD2
TGTGCCAGCAGCCCCACTAGCGCGGGCACCGGGGAGCTGTTTTTT
CASSPTSAGTGELFF
>TRBJ1-2|-|TRBV5-4|-
TGTGCCAGCAGCTTGGAACCAGGGGCGAGTAGGTATGGCTACACCTTC
CASSLEPGASRYGYTF
>TRBJ1-1|-|TRBV3-1/TRBV3-2|-
TGTGCCAGCACCGATATAAGGGAGGGAGGAGCTTTCTTT
CASTDIREGGAFF
>TRBJ2-1|-|TRBV23-1|TRBD1
TGCGCCAGCAGTCGCAGCGGGACAGGGACTTACAATGAGCAGTTCTTC
CASSRSGTGTYNEQFF
>TRBJ1-3|-|TRBV7-9|TRBD1
TGTGCCAGCAGCTACACAGGGGATGGAAACACCATATATTTT
CASSYTGDGNTIYF
>TRBJ1-1|-|TRBV2|TRBD1
TGTGCCAGCAGTGCACAGGGGGCGAACACTGAAGCTTTCTTT
CASSAQGANTEAFF
>TRBJ1-5|few|TRBV3-1/TRBV3-2|-
TGTGCCAGCAGCCGTGGAGAGGGGGCCCAGCATTTT
CASSRGEGAQHF
>TRBJ1-1|-|TRBV29-1|-
TGCAGCGCCGCCGAACAGAGCCTTTGCACTGAAGCTTTCTTT
CSAAEQSLCTEAFF
>TRBJ2-7|-|TRBV11-2|TRBD2
TGTGCCAGCACCAACTTAGGACTAGCGGGACCCGAGCAGTACTTC
CASTNLGLAGPEQYF